This T cell receptor (beta chain) was sequenced during a study of cytomegalovirus exposure and HLA in healthy donors. Study outcomes and limitations: Productive rates of about 87% or about 30% were seen for most TCR beta V segments in an earlier analysis.

As for the donors, each was a healthy bone marrow donor. A few counts support this clone. The target antigen is unknown. Germline CDR1 KGHSH, CDR2 LQKENI. The CDR3 totals 12 residues. V lost 2 bases and J 2 bases, leaving 3 bases between the germline ends. Use of 60 Vbeta and 13 Jbeta primers characterized the PCR. The assay was immunoSEQ multiplex PCR, and TCRdb's table has in-frame clones only and misses some. The sample contains nearly 100,000 clones, around 10% of which appear only once. Specimen: PBMCs. The chain couples TRBV18 to TRBJ1-2; D is unresolved. The TCR originated in a man aged 50 to 60 in good health and CMV-seropositive. CDR3 region: CASSPENYGYTF. The CDR3 region has the DNA TGTGCCAGCTCACCAGAGAACTATGGCTACACCTTC. The whole variable domain, remainder taken from reference TRBV18 and TRBJ1-2, is NAGVMQNPRHLVRRRGQEARLRCSPMKGHSHVYWYRQLPEEGLKFMVYLQKENIIDESGMPKERFSAEFPKEGPSILRIQQVVRGDSAAYFCASSPENYGYTFGSGTRLTVV.